This TCR beta chain was recovered during a study of identical twins. TCRdb reanalysed the 5' RACE reads using MiXCR and keeps one entry per CDR3 protein. The sample includes 450,000 or so distinct CDR3 sequences, 11% to 15% of them seen just once. With 3 bases removed from V and 6 bases from J, the gap between germline ends came to 18 bases. There are 15 residues in the CDR3. This clonotype was detected a few times. This sample also appeared in a second study, on yellow fever vaccine responses in identical twins.

The chain links TRBV12-3 or TRBV12-4 to TRBJ2-7; TRBD1 or TRBD2 may be the D gene (5 bases each). The source is a woman between 18 and 29 years old in good health. Sample: CD4+ T cells sorted from blood. The CDR3 sequence: CASSFSRAYGGEQYF. DNA for the CDR3: TGTGCCAGCAGTTTCAGCCGGGCCTATGGGGGCGAGCAGTACTTC.